This entry features one TCR beta chain sequence. Antigen specificity is unknown. Diagnostic assessment was based on clinical symptoms, serum thyroxine and TRAb, thyroid ultrasound and orbital computed tomography. TCR beta CDR3 regions were amplified from RNA transcripts. Primed by the HTBI set, a first-round RT-PCR was run on the TCR CDR3. TCRdb independently ran MiXCR on the multiplex PCR reads; one entry per CDR3 protein. The sample has approximately 570,000 distinct CDR3 sequences; about 20% are singletons. This sample stems from a study of T cells in Graves' hyperthyroidism and ophthalmopathy. Study results and caveats: Patients with ophthalmopathy were separated from those with stable hyperthyroidism by a 13 V-J model. Within blood appeared most thyroid clonotypes that had expanded above 0.001.

Sequenced: blood. The sequence was obtained from a middle-aged man with Graves' ophthalmopathy.

In DNA, the CDR3 is TGTGCCAGCAGTGGGACTAGCGGGGGGGCCGAGCAGTTCTTC. This translates into CASSGTSGGAEQFF. The chain couples TRBV6-1 to TRBJ2-1; 15 bases line up with TRBD2. Trimming at V came to 4 bases and at J to 10 bases, leaving 2 bases not matched to a gene. In germline, CDR1 is MNHNS, CDR2 SASEGT. CDR3 length: 14 residues.